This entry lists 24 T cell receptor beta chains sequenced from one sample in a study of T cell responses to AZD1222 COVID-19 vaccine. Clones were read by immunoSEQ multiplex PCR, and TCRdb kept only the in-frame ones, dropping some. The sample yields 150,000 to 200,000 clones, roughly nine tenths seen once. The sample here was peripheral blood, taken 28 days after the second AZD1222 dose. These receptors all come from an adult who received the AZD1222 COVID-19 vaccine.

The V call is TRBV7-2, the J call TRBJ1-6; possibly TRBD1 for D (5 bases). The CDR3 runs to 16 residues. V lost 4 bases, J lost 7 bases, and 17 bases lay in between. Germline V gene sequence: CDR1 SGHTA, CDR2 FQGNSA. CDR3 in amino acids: CASSSRGETSNSPLHF. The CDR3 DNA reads TGTGCCAGCAGCTCTCGGGGGGAGACCTCGAATTCACCCCTCCACTTT.

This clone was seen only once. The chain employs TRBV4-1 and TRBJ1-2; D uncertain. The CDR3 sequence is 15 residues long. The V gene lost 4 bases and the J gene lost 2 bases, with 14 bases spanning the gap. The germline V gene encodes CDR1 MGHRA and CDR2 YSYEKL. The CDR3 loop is CASSPESGRNYGYTF. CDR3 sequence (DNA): TGCGCCAGCAGCCCAGAGAGCGGTAGGAACTATGGCTACACCTTC.

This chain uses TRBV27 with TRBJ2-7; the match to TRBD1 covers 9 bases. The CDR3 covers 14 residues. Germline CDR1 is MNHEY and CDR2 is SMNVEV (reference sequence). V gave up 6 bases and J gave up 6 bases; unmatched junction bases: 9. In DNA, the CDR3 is TGTGCCAGCAGCCTACAGGGGGCCGGCTCCGAGCAGTACTTC. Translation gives CASSLQGAGSEQYF.

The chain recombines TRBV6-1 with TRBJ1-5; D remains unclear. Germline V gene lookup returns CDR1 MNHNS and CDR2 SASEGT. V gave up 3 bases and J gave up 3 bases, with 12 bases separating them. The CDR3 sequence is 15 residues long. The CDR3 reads CASSEGMAFNQPQHF. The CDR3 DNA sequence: TGTGCCAGCAGTGAGGGAATGGCCTTCAATCAGCCCCAGCATTTT.

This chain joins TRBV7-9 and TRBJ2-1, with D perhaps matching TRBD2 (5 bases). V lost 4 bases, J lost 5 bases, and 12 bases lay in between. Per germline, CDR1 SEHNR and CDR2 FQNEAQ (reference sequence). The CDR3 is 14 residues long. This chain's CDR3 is CASSSRENHNEQFF. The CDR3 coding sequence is TGTGCCAGCAGCTCAAGGGAGAACCACAATGAGCAGTTCTTC. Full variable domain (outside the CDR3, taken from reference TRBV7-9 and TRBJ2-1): DTGVSQNPRHKITKRGQNVTFRCDPISEHNRLYWYRQTLGQGPEFLTYFQNEAQLEKSRLLSDRFSAERPKGSFSTLEIQRTEQGDSAMYLCASSSRENHNEQFFGPGTRLTVL.

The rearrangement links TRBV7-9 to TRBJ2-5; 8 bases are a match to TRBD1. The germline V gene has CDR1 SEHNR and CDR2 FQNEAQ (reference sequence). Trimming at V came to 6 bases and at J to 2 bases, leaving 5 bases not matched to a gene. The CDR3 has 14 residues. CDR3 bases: TGTGCCAGCAGATCAACAGGGGGTCAAGAGACCCAGTACTTC. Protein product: CASRSTGGQETQYF.

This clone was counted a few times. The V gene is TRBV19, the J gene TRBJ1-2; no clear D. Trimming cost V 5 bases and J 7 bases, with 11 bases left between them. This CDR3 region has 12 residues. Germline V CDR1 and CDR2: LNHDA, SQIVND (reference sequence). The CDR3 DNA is TGTGCCAGTAGTCCTCGGACTGGTGGCTACACCTTC. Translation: CASSPRTGGYTF.

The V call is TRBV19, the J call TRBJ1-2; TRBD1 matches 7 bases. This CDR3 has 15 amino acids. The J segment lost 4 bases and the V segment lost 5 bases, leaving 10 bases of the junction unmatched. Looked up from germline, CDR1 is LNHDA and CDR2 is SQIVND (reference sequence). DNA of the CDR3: TGTGCCAGTAGTGCAAATGACAGGGTGGTCTATGGCTACACCTTC. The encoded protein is CASSANDRVVYGYTF.

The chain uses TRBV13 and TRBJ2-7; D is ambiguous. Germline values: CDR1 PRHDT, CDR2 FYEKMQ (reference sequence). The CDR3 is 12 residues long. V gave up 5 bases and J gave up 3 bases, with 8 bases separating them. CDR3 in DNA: TGTGCCAGCAGCAAACTATACTACGAGCAGTACTTC. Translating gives CASSKLYYEQYF.

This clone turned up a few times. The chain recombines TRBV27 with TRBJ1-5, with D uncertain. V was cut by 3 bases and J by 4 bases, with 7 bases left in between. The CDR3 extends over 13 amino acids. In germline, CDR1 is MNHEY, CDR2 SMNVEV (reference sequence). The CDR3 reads CASSFAGNQPQHF. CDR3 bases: TGTGCCAGCAGTTTTGCGGGGAATCAGCCCCAGCATTTT.

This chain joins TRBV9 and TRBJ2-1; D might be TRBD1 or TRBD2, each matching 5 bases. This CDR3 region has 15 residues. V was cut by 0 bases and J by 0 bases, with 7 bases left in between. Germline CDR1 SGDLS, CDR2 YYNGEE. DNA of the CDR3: TGTGCCAGCAGCGTAGGGGACGCCTCCTACAATGAGCAGTTCTTC. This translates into CASSVGDASYNEQFF. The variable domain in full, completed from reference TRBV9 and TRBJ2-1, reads DSGVTQTPKHLITATGQRVTLRCSPRSGDLSVYWYQQSLDQGLQFLIQYYNGEERAKGNILERFSAQQFPDLHSELNLSSLELGDSALYFCASSVGDASYNEQFFGPGTRLTVL.

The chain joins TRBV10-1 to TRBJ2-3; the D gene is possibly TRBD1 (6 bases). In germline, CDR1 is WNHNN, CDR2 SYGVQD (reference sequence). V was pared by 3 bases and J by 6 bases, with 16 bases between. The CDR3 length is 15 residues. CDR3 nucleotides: TGCGCCAGCAGTGAACACAGGGTGAAAGGGGATACGCAGTATTTT. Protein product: CASSEHRVKGDTQYF.

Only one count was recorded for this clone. CDR3 DNA: TGCAGCGTTTCCAGACAGTCCTATGGCTACACCTTC. Translated, it gives CSVSRQSYGYTF. The J gene is TRBJ1-2, the V gene TRBV29-1; D possibly corresponds to TRBD1 (5 bases). The germline V gene has CDR1 SQVTM and CDR2 ANQGSEA. Trimming shortened V by 5 bases and J by 4 bases, and 11 bases separated the two germline ends. The CDR3 spans 12 residues.

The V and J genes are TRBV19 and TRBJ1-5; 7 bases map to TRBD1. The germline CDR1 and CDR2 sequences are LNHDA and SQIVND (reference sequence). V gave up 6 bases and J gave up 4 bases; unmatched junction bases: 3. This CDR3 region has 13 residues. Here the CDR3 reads CASRSGQNQPQHF. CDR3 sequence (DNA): TGTGCCAGTAGGTCGGGACAGAATCAGCCCCAGCATTTT.

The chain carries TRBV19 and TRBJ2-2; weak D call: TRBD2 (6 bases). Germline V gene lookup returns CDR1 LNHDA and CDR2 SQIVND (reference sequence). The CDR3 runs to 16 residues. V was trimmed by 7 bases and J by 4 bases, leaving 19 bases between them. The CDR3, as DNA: TGTGCCAGTACTCCATTCGGGACTTTCCTCACCGGGGAGCTGTTTTTT. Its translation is CASTPFGTFLTGELFF.

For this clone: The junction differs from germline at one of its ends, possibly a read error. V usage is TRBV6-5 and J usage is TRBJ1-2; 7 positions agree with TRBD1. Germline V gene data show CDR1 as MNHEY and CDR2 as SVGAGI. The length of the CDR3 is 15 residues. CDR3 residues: CASSPDRAHNNGYTF. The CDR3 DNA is TGTGCCAGCAGCCCAGACAGGGCCCATAACAATGGCTACACCTTC.

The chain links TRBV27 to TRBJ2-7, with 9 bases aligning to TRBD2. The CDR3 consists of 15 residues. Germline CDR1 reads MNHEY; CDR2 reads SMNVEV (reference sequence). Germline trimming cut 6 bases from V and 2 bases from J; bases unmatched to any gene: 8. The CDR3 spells CASRKGTSFPYEQYF. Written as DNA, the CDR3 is TGTGCCAGCAGGAAGGGGACTAGCTTCCCCTACGAGCAGTACTTC.

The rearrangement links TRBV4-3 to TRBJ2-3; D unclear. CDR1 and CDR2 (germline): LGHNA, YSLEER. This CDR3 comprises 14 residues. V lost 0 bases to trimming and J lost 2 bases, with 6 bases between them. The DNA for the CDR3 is TGCGCCAGCAGCCAAGATTCCAACACAGATACGCAGTATTTT. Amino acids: CASSQDSNTDTQYF.

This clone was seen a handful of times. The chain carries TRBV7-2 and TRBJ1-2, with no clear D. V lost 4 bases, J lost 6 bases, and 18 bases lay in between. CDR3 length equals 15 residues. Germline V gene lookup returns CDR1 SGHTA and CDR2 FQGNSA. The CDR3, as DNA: TGTGCCAGCAGCTCAGTCCAGCCTTCTCTAAATGGCTACACCTTC. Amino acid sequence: CASSSVQPSLNGYTF.

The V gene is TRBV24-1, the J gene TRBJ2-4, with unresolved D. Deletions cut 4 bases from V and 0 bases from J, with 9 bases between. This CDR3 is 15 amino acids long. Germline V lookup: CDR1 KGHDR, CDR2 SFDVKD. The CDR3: CATSEHGEAKNIQYF. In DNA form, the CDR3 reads TGTGCCACCAGTGAGCATGGTGAAGCCAAAAACATTCAGTACTTC.

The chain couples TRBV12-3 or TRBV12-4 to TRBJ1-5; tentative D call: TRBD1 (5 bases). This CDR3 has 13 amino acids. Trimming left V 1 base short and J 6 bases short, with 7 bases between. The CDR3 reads CASSLGGGQPQHF. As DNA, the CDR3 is TGTGCCAGCAGTTTAGGGGGCGGTCAGCCCCAGCATTTT.

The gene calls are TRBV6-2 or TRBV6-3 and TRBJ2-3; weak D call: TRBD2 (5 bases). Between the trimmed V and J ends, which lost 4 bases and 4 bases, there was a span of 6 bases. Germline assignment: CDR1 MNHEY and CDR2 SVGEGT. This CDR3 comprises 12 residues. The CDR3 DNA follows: TGTGCCAGCAGTTGGGGAGCAGATACGCAGTATTTT. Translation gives CASSWGADTQYF.

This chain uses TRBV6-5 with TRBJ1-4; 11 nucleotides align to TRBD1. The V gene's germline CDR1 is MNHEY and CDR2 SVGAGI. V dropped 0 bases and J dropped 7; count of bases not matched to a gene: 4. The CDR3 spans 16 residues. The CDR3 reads CASSYSGTGGSEKLFF. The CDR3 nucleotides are TGTGCCAGCAGTTACTCCGGGACAGGGGGGAGTGAAAAACTGTTTTTT.

The DNA of the CDR3 is TGTGCCAGCAGTTCCGACAGGTTCTCCTACAATGAGCAGTTCTTC. Protein product: CASSSDRFSYNEQFF. The chain employs TRBV27 and TRBJ2-1; D is perhaps TRBD1 (6 bases). The CDR3 is 15 amino acids. Looked up from germline, CDR1 is MNHEY and CDR2 is SMNVEV (reference sequence). Trimming cost V 4 bases and J 0 bases, with 10 bases left between them.